This TCR beta chain was observed in a study of blood T cell repertoires in COVID-19. The CDR3 extends over 15 amino acids. Germline assignment: CDR1 SGHRS and CDR2 YFSETQ. V shed 4 bases and J 5 bases; nucleotides not matched to a gene: 9. Authors' data handling: Quantification of nucleated cells was approximated via reference gene primer amplification. Some clones are missing from TCRdb's copy, which holds only in-frame ones; the method was immunoSEQ multiplex PCR. Clone size and V and J calls were adopted from that table, with D and trimming inferred from the DNA. Here the sample spans about 410,000 clones, over 75% being singletons.

The chain employs TRBV5-1 and TRBJ2-3; 8 nucleotides align to TRBD2. This clonotype was obtained from a woman aged 40 to 49 with COVID-19, enrolled during active disease. Sequencing input: peripheral blood. The CDR3 DNA reads TGCGCCAGCAGCCCAAGCGGGAGCGGTATAGATACGCAGTATTTT. Protein product: CASSPSGSGIDTQYF.